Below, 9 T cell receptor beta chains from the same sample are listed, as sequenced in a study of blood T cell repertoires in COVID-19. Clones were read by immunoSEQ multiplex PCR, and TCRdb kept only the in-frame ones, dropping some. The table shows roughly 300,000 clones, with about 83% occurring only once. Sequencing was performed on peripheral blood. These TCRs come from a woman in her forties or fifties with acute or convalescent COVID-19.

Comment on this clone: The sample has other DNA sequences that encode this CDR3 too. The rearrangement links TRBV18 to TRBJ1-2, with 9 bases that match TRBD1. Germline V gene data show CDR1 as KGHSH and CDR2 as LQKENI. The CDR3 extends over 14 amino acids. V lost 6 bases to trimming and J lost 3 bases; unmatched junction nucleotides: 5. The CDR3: CASSPRTGDYGYTF. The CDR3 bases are TGTGCCAGCTCGCCGCGGACAGGGGACTATGGCTACACCTTC.

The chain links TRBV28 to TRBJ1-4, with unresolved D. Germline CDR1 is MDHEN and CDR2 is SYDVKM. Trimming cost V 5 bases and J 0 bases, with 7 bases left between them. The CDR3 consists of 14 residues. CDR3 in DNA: TGTGCCAGCAGTCCGGGTACAACTAATGAAAAACTGTTTTTT. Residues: CASSPGTTNEKLFF.

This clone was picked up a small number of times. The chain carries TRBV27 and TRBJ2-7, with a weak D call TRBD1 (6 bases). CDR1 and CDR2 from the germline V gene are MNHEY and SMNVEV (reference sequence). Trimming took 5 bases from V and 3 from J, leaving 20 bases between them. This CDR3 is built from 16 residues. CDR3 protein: CASSPPLEQGIYEQYF. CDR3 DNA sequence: TGTGCCAGCAGTCCACCCCTTGAACAGGGAATCTACGAGCAGTACTTC.

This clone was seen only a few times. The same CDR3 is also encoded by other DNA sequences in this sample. The CDR3 sequence: CASSESGYYGYTF. The CDR3 nucleotides read TGTGCCAGCAGTGAATCGGGGTACTATGGCTACACCTTC. This chain connects TRBV2 to TRBJ1-2; D is undetermined. Trimming left V 2 bases short and J 3 bases short, with 7 bases between. Germline V gives CDR1 SNHLY, CDR2 FYNNEI. The CDR3 has 13 amino acids.

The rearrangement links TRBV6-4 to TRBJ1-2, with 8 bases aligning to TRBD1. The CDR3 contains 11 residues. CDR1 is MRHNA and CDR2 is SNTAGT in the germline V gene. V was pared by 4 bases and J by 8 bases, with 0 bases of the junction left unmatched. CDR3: CASSAGGGYTF. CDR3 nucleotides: TGTGCCAGCAGTGCAGGGGGCGGCTACACCTTC.

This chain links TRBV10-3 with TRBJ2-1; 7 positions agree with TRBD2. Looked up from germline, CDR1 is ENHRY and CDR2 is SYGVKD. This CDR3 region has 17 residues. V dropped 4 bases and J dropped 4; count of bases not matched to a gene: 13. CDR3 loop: CAISASGGRSTYNEQFF. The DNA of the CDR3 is TGTGCCATCAGTGCGAGCGGCGGGAGATCTACGTACAATGAGCAGTTCTTC.

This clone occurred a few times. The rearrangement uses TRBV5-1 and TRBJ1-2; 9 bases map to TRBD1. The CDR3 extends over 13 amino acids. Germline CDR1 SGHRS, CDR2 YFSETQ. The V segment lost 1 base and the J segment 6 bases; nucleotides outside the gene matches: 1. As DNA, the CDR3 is TGCGCCAGCAGCTTGAGGGACAGGGATGGCTACACCTTC. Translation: CASSLRDRDGYTF.

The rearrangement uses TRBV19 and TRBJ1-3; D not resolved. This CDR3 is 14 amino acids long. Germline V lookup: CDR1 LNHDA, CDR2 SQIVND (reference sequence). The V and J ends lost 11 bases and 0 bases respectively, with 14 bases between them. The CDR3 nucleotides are TGTGCCTGTTGGACGGGAGACTCTGGAAACACCATATATTTT. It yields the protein CACWTGDSGNTIYF.

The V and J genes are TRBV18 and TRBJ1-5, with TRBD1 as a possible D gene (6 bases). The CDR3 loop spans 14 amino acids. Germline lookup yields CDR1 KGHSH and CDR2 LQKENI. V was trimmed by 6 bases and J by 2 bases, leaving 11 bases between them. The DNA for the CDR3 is TGTGCCAGCTCTCTTGCAGGGGGCAATCAGCCCCAGCATTTT. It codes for CASSLAGGNQPQHF. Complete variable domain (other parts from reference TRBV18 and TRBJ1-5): NAGVMQNPRHLVRRRGQEARLRCSPMKGHSHVYWYRQLPEEGLKFMVYLQKENIIDESGMPKERFSAEFPKEGPSILRIQQVVRGDSAAYFCASSLAGGNQPQHFGDGTRLSIL.